This T cell receptor (beta chain) was profiled in a study of OX40 agonist ivuxolimab in advanced cancers. About the study: Enrolled patients in dose escalation had cancers that were hepatocellular carcinoma, melanoma, renal cell or head and neck cancer. Participants could have had prior anti-PD-1, anti-PD-L1 or anti-CTLA-4 therapy, and roughly 39% had some.

Profiled with immunoSEQ multiplex PCR; TCRdb holds only in-frame clones, not every one. This table holds 50,000 to 55,000 clones, around 91% found once. The CDR3 has 15 residues. Trimming stripped 4 bases from V and 3 bases from J, with 13 bases between. Germline V gives CDR1 SGDLS, CDR2 YYNGEE. This material consisted of CD4+ or CD8+ T cells sorted from blood, taken in a trial of the OX40 agonist ivuxolimab. This receptor was identified in an adult with an advanced solid tumor such as melanoma, head and neck, liver or kidney cancer. The chain has TRBV9 and TRBJ1-4; D may be TRBD1 (5 bases). The CDR3 sequence: CASSPGPTANEKLFF. The CDR3 DNA reads as TGTGCCAGCAGCCCAGGGCCGACTGCTAATGAAAAACTGTTTTTT.